This T cell receptor beta chain was retrieved from a study of response to subunit inactivated influenza vaccine. TCRdb redid the calling of the RT-PCR reads with MiXCR, one entry per CDR3 protein. The sample has approximately 530,000 distinct CDR3 sequences, about 7.6% seen once; the top ten hold 13%. Whole-study findings and limits: Authors suggested each seasonal influenza vaccination recruits few new T cells.

This clonotype was found a few times. Its antigen is not known. CDR1 is MDHEN, CDR2 SYDVKM, per germline. V was trimmed by 5 bases and J by 1 base, leaving 11 bases between them. The CDR3 covers 14 residues. The source was PBMCs from blood, collected 23 to 25 months after vaccination. The TCR sequence derives from a man aged 45-69 years who received an inactivated influenza vaccine. This rearrangement joins TRBV28 to TRBJ2-5; D unresolved. The CDR3 nucleotides read TGTGCCAGCAGTATAAATCAGCCCCAAGAGACCCAGTACTTC. Translated: CASSINQPQETQYF.